The clone carrying this T cell receptor (beta chain) was seen a handful of times. The data are from a study of regulatory T cells in long-lasting Graves disease. To make TCR beta libraries, researchers used iRepertoire HTBI primers and Arm-PCR of CDR3 regions. Each CDR3 protein is one row after TCRdb ran MiXCR on the multiplex PCR reads. The table has 700,000 or so distinct CDR3 sequences, around 30% seen once. Germline CDR1 and CDR2: LGHDT and YNNKEL (reference sequence). Trimming took 0 bases from V and 3 from J, leaving 12 bases between them. The length of the CDR3 is 15 residues. Time point of the sample: persistent/refractory GD, antithyroid drugs over 5 years with positive TRAb. Making the TCR library involved RNA that had been extracted from PBMCs.

The origin of this receptor is a female donor with Graves disease. This material consisted of peripheral blood mononuclear cells (PBMCs), taken when the disease was refractory, from a patient treated with antithyroid drugs. The chain couples TRBV3-1 to TRBJ2-7, with a weak D call TRBD1 (5 bases). CDR3 DNA sequence: TGTGCCAGCAGCCAAGATTCCAGGGCCAGCTACGAGCAGTACTTC. It codes for CASSQDSRASYEQYF.